The T cell receptor (beta chain) described here comes from a study of liver allograft versus peripheral blood T cells. Study background: The authors compared T cell receptor repertoires in transplanted livers with recipients' peripheral blood repertoires. General study points: Intragraft T cell receptor repertoires of liver allografts were reported to differ from peripheral blood repertoires.

Germline V gene lookup returns CDR1 SGHNT and CDR2 YYREEE (reference sequence). The CDR3 runs to 13 residues. V lost 3 bases and J 10 bases, leaving 11 bases between the germline ends. By its share, this clonotype is medium-sized. Its antigen is unknown. TCRdb reprocessed the reads via MiXCR and lists one record per CDR3 protein. The table includes several thousand distinct CDR3 sequences, approximately 17% detected once. This receptor was identified in a human patient who had a liver transplant. Some T cells here may be from the graft donor. The V gene is TRBV5-4, the J gene TRBJ1-6, with D uncertain. The CDR3 region is CASSSAPDSPLHF. CDR3 DNA sequence: TGTGCCAGCAGCTCAGCTCCGGACTCACCCCTCCACTTT.